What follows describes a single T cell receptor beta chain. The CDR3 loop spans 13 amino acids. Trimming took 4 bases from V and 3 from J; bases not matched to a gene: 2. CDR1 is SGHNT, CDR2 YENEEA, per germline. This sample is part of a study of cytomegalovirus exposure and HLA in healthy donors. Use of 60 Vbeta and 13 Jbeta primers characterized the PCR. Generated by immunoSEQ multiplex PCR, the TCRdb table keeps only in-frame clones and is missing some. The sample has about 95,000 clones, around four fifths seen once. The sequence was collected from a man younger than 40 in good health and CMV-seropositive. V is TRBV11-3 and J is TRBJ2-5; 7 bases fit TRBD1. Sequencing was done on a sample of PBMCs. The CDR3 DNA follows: TGTGCCAGCAGCTACGACAGGGAAGAGACCCAGTACTTC. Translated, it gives CASSYDREETQYF. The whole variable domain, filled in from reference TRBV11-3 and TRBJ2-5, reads EAGVVQSPRYKIIEKKQPVAFWCNPISGHNTLYWYLQNLGQGPELLIRYENEEAVDDSQLPKDRFSAERLKGVDSTLKIQPAELGDSAVYLCASSYDREETQYFGPGTRLLVL.